The 20 T cell receptor beta chains below all came from one sample that was sequenced in a study of T cell repertoires in aging, cancer and after chemotherapy. The template was genomic DNA from peripheral blood, not RNA. TRB rearrangements spanning V, D and J were amplified using mixed TRB-A/B primers. In TCRdb, the multiplex PCR reads were re-called with MiXCR into one record per CDR3 protein. Among several hundred distinct CDR3 sequences listed, roughly 25% were seen once. Sequences were obtained from blood. Source of these receptors: a human donor with a blood cancer.

CDR3 loop: CSAGVSGRGYNEQFF. The CDR3 DNA follows: TGCAGTGCTGGAGTTAGCGGGAGGGGATACAATGAGCAGTTCTTC. The chain has TRBV20-1 and TRBJ2-1; 11 bases agree with TRBD2. The germline gives CDR1 DFQATT, CDR2 SNEGSKA (reference sequence). The CDR3 consists of 15 residues. The ends lost 5 bases at V and 4 bases at J; junction bases unmatched: 7.

The genes are TRBV27 and TRBJ2-1; TRBD2 matches at 8 bases. This CDR3 comprises 15 residues. Germline lookup yields CDR1 MNHEY and CDR2 SMNVEV (reference sequence). The V gene end was trimmed by 6 bases and the J gene end by 3 bases; junction bases not matched to a gene: 7. CDR3 sequence reads: CASRLVAGYYNEQFF. The CDR3, as DNA: TGTGCCAGCAGATTAGTAGCGGGGTACTACAATGAGCAGTTCTTC.

Turning to this clonotype: A junction boundary mismatches the germline segment, possibly from a read error. The chain uses TRBV6-5 and TRBJ1-6; a weak D match, TRBD1 (6 bases). This CDR3 is built from 19 residues. Germline CDR1 reads MNHEY; CDR2 reads SVGAGI. As DNA, the CDR3 is TGCGCCAGCAGTGACCAACAGGGCTTTGCCTATCACTATAATTCACCCCTCCACTTT. It specifies CASSDQQGFAYHYNSPLHF.

V gene TRBV19 combines with J gene TRBJ2-2; the D gene could be TRBD1 or TRBD2 (5 bases each). Germline CDR1 LNHDA, CDR2 SQIVND (reference sequence). Trimming cost V 4 bases and J 4 bases, with 10 bases left between them. This CDR3 has 14 amino acids. Here the CDR3 DNA reads TGTGCCAGTAGTACCCGGGACGTCACCGGGGAGCTGTTTTTT. Translated, it gives CASSTRDVTGELFF.

This clonotype qualifies as large (0.1 to 1%). The CDR3 bases are TGTGCCATCAGTCCAGTGGCTAGCGGGAGGGGGGGCAATGAGCAGTTCTTC. Residues: CAISPVASGRGGNEQFF. The rearrangement joins TRBV10-3 to TRBJ2-1; TRBD2 matches 12 bases. The CDR3 totals 17 residues. V was clipped by 5 bases and J by 6 bases; unmatched bases: 11. CDR1 ENHRY and CDR2 SYGVKD come from the germline V gene.

Only a few counts were recorded for this clonotype. The genes are TRBV28 and TRBJ1-2; 7 bases map to TRBD1. The CDR3 has 14 residues. Germline CDR1 is MDHEN and CDR2 is SYDVKM. V shed 6 bases and J 5 bases; nucleotides not matched to a gene: 9. Here the CDR3 reads CASRLDRIKYGYTF. CDR3 nucleotides: TGTGCCAGCAGGTTGGACAGGATAAAGTATGGCTACACCTTC.

In its sample, this clonotype was seen a few times. The chain has TRBV2 and TRBJ1-2, with D perhaps TRBD1 (6 bases). V was shortened by 2 bases and J by 3 bases, with 13 bases between the two germline ends. The CDR3 covers 15 residues. Germline V lookup: CDR1 SNHLY, CDR2 FYNNEI. Here the CDR3 reads CASSEQGQGYYGYTF. CDR3 nucleotides: TGTGCCAGCAGTGAACAGGGTCAGGGGTACTATGGCTACACCTTC.

This clonotype is categorized as large. This chain uses TRBV7-9 with TRBJ2-5; possible D gene TRBD2, 7 bases. This CDR3 contains 15 residues. V lost 5 bases and J lost 5, with 18 bases in between. Germline values: CDR1 SEHNR, CDR2 FQNEAQ (reference sequence). The CDR3 loop reads CASSVRGPRSETQYF. CDR3 DNA: TGTGCCAGCAGCGTGCGGGGGCCTCGTTCGGAGACCCAGTACTTC.

This clonotype is judged medium-sized (0.01 to 0.1%). The chain uses TRBV11-2 and TRBJ2-1; D may be TRBD1 or TRBD2 (5 bases each). The V end was cut by 6 bases, the J end by 4 bases, with 19 bases between. CDR1 is SGHAT and CDR2 is FQNNGV in the germline V gene. This CDR3 spans 16 amino acids. The CDR3 loop reads CASRLGWSGLYNEQFF. Written as DNA, the CDR3 is TGTGCCAGCAGACTAGGGTGGTCGGGGCTGTACAATGAGCAGTTCTTC.

The V and J genes are TRBV27 and TRBJ2-2; D is possibly TRBD1 (7 bases). Trimming removed 9 bases at V and 5 bases at J, with 16 bases between. CDR3 length: 14 residues. CDR1 is MNHEY and CDR2 is SMNVEV in the germline V gene (reference sequence). The CDR3 DNA reads TGTGCCAGTCCCGACAGGGCGGGAACCGGGGAGCTGTTTTTT. Residues: CASPDRAGTGELFF.

V usage is TRBV11-2 and J usage is TRBJ1-1; D not certain. CDR1 SGHAT and CDR2 FQNNGV come from the germline V gene. V gave up 0 bases and J gave up 1 base, with 12 bases separating them. CDR3 length: 16 amino acids. The CDR3 DNA sequence: TGTGCCAGCAGCTTAGATTCGGGATTCGGGAACACTGAAGCTTTCTTT. Amino acids: CASSLDSGFGNTEAFF.

V and J are TRBV6-6 and TRBJ2-2; TRBD1 aligns across 9 bases. Per the germline V gene, CDR1 is MNHNY and CDR2 is SVGAGI (reference sequence). The CDR3 is made up of 15 amino acids. The V gene end was trimmed by 6 bases and the J gene end by 4 bases; junction bases not matched to a gene: 6. The CDR3 nucleotides are TGTGCCAGCAGATGGACAGGGGATGGCACCGGGGAGCTGTTTTTT. Translated, it gives CASRWTGDGTGELFF.

The chain uses TRBV5-4 and TRBJ2-1; 11 nucleotides line up with TRBD2. The ends lost 0 bases at V and 7 bases at J; junction bases unmatched: 6. Germline lookup yields CDR1 SGHNT and CDR2 YYREEE (reference sequence). The CDR3 sequence is 16 residues long. The CDR3 here is CASSLVSGRARNEQFF. CDR3 sequence (DNA): TGTGCCAGCAGCTTGGTTAGCGGGAGGGCCCGGAATGAGCAGTTCTTC.

This clonotype turned up a few times. The chain is built from TRBV4-2 and TRBJ2-5; D may correspond to TRBD1 or TRBD2 (5 bases each). The CDR3 contains 17 residues. With 0 bases removed from V and 3 bases from J, the gap between germline ends came to 17 bases. Per germline, CDR1 LGHNA and CDR2 YNFKEQ. CDR3 nucleotide sequence: TGTGCCAGCAGCCAAGATGAGGGCTGGGGGTTTGAAGAGACCCAGTACTTC. It encodes CASSQDEGWGFEETQYF.

By share of the sample, this clonotype is medium-sized (0.01 to 0.1%). The gene calls are TRBV30 and TRBJ2-7, with D tentatively TRBD2 (5 bases). The CDR3 sequence is 14 residues long. Per the germline V gene, CDR1 is GTSNPN and CDR2 is SVGIG (reference sequence). V lost 2 bases to trimming and J lost 9 bases, with 20 bases between them. The CDR3 reads CAWSPGLGSQWQYF. CDR3 DNA sequence: TGTGCCTGGAGTCCCGGACTGGGGAGCCAATGGCAGTACTTC.

The chain combines TRBV20-1 with TRBJ1-2; possible D gene TRBD1, 5 bases. V was clipped by 1 base and J by 2 bases, with 14 bases between them. This CDR3 region has 15 residues. The germline gives CDR1 DFQATT, CDR2 SNEGSKA (reference sequence). The CDR3 region has the DNA TGCAGTGCTAGAGGGAGGGGCGACAACAACTATGGCTACACCTTC. Its translation is CSARGRGDNNYGYTF.

Within the sample, this clonotype is large. J is TRBJ2-7 and V is TRBV11-3; the D is unclear. The CDR3 consists of 14 residues. With 2 bases removed from V and 4 bases from J, the gap between germline ends came to 12 bases. Germline CDR1 and CDR2: SGHNT and YENEEA. For the CDR3, the DNA is TGTGCCAGCAGCTTAATGGGTAGAGAGTACGAGCAGTACTTC. Residues: CASSLMGREYEQYF.

This clonotype counts as medium-sized (0.01 to 0.1%). V and J are TRBV20-1 and TRBJ2-6; D not certain. This CDR3 has 15 amino acids. The V end lost 6 bases, the J end lost 4 bases, and 16 bases lay between the germline ends. Germline CDR1 reads DFQATT; CDR2 reads SNEGSKA (reference sequence). The CDR3 DNA reads as TGCAGTGCCAGCCCCCCAGGCTTCGGGGCCAACGTCCTGACTTTC. This translates into CSASPPGFGANVLTF.

By share, this clonotype ranks as large. The V call is TRBV10-3, the J call TRBJ2-5, with D perhaps being TRBD1 or TRBD2 (6 bases each). Germline-derived CDR1 and CDR2 are ENHRY and SYGVKD. With 9 bases removed from V and 4 bases from J, the gap between germline ends came to 18 bases. The CDR3 is 14 amino acids. Here the CDR3 reads CAIGGGRSGETQYF. As DNA, the CDR3 is TGTGCCATAGGGGGAGGAAGGTCCGGAGAGACCCAGTACTTC.

Relative to its sample, this clonotype is large. The genes are TRBV18 and TRBJ2-1, with 9 nucleotides matching TRBD1. The CDR3 is 16 residues long. After removal of 5 bases from V and 4 bases from J, the junction contained 9 bases not matched to a gene. The germline CDR1 and CDR2 sequences are KGHSH and LQKENI. CDR3 sequence reads: CASSATGTGIYNEQFF. The CDR3, as DNA: TGTGCCAGCTCAGCCACCGGGACAGGGATATACAATGAGCAGTTCTTC.